This T cell receptor beta chain was sequenced in a study of T-cell reconstitution after alpha-beta-depleted transplantation in children. Library preparation (for TCRbeta) was performed with unique molecular identifiers. From the PCR reads, TCRdb called clonotypes with MiXCR, one entry per CDR3 protein. The sample has approximately 980,000 distinct CDR3 sequences, roughly 31% seen once. This clonotype was counted at least ten times. The starting material was PBMCs, mostly from graft donor cells, obtained 360 days after TCRalphabeta/CD19-depleted stem cell transplant. The receptor was isolated from a boy younger than two who had a stem cell transplant for SCID, so the T cells may come from the graft donor.

CDR3 residues: CASSFQGVGNTIYF. CDR3 nucleotides: TGCGCCAGCAGCTTCCAGGGGGTCGGAAACACCATATATTTT. The V gene is TRBV5-1, the J gene TRBJ1-3; 7 nucleotides line up with TRBD1. Germline V CDR1 and CDR2: SGHRS, YFSETQ. CDR3 length equals 14 residues. The ends lost 2 bases at V and 4 bases at J; junction bases unmatched: 3. Variable domain in full (rest from reference TRBV5-1 and TRBJ1-3): KAGVTQTPRYLIKTRGQQVTLSCSPISGHRSVSWYQQTPGQGLQFLFEYFSETQRNKGNFPGRFSGRQFSNSRSEMNVSTLELGDSALYLCASSFQGVGNTIYFGEGSWLTVV.